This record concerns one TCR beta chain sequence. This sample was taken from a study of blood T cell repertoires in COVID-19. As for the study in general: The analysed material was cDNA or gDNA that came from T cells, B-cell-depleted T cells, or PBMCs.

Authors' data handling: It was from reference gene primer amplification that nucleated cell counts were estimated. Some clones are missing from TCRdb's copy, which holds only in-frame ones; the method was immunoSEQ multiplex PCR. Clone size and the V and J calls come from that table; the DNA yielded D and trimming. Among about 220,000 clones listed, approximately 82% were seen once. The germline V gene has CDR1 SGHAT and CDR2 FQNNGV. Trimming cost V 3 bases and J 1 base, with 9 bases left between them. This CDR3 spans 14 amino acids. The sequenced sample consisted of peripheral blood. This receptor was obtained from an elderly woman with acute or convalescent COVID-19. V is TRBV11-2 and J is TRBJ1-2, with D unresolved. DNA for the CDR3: TGTGCCAGCAGCTTGAGCGGTGGTAACTATGGCTACACCTTC. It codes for CASSLSGGNYGYTF.